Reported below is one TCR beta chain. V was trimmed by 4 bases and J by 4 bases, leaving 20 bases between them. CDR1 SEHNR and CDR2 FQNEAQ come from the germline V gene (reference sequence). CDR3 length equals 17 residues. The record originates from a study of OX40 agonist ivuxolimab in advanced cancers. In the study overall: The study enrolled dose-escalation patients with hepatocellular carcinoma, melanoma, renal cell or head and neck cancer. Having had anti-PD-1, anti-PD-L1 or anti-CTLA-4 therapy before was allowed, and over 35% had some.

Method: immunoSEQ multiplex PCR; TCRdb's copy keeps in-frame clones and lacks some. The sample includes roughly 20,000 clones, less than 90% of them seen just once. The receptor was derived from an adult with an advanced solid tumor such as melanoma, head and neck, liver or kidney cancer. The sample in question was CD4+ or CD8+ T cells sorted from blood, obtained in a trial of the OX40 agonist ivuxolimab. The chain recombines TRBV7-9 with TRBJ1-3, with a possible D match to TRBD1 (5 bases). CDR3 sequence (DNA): TGTGCCAGCAGCTCCCTCTTAGGACGGGACGGGGGAAACACCATATATTTT. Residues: CASSSLLGRDGGNTIYF.